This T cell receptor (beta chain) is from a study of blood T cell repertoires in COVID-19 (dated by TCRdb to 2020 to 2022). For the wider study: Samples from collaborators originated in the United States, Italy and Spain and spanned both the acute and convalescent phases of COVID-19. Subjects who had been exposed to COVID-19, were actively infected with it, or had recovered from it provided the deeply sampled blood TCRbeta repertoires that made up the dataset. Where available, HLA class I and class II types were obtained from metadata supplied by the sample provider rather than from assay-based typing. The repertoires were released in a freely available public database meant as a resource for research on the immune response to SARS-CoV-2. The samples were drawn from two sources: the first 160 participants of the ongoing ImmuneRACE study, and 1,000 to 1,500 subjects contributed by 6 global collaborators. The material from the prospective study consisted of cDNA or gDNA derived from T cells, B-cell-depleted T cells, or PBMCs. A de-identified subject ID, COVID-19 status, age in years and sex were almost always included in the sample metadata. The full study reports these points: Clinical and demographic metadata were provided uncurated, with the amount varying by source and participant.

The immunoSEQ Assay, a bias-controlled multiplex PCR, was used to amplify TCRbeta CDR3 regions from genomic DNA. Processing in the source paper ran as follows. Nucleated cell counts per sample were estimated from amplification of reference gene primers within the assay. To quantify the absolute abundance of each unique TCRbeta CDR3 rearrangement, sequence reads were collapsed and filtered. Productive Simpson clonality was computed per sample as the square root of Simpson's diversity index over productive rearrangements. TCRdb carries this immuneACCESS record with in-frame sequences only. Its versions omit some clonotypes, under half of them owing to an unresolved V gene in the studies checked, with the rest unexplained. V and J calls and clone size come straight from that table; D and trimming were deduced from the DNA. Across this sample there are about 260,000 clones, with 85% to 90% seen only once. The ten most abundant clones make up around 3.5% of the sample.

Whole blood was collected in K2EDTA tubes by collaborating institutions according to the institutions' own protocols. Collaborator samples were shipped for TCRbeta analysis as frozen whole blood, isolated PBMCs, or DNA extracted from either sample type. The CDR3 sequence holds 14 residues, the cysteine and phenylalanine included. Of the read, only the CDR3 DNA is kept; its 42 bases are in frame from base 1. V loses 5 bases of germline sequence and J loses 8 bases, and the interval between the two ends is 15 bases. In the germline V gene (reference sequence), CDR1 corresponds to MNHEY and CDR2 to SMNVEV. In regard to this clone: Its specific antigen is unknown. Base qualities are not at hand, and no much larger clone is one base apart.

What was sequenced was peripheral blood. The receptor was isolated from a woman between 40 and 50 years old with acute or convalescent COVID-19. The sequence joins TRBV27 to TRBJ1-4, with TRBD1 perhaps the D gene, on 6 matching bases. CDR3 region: CASSGSGHSEKLFF. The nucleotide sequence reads TGTGCCAGCAGTGGATCGGGACACTCCGAAAAACTGTTTTTT.